This T cell receptor (beta chain) was obtained from a study of T cells after yellow fever vaccination (dated by TCRdb to the late 2010s). Background on the whole study: The SMART-Seq v4 Ultra Low Input RNA kit was used to prepare libraries from fractions with low cell numbers. To follow T-cell clones before and after primary and booster YFV17D yellow fever vaccination, bulk TCR alpha and beta repertoires were sequenced over time. Two healthy male donors made up the cohort, one aged 18 to 29 years and the other aged 30 to 40 years. Blood was collected at multiple timepoints before and after primary and secondary immunization, and bulk PBMC replicates and cell subsets were isolated.

Synthesis of TCR cDNA relied on 5'RACE template switching, a step that introduced a universal primer site along with unique molecular identifiers. Priming for cDNA synthesis came from both the TCR alpha and TCR beta constant segments. Libraries were amplified in two PCR steps, with sample barcodes and sequencing adapters added in the second step. Sequencing of libraries was done on Illumina HiSeq 2500 (2x100 bp) or NovaSeq (2x150 bp). On the study's bioinformatics: MIGEC handled demultiplexing of reads and collapsing into UMI consensus sequences, while MiXCR performed V(D)J alignment. Using edgeR on replicate PBMC samples, clonotypes were called vaccine-responding if FDR was below 0.01 and the log2 fold change was above 5 up to day 15. Each bulk clonotype was labeled CD4 or CD8 based on which sequenced repertoire, CD4 or CD8, contained the clonotype at higher abundance. TCRdb applied fastp at Q25 and MiXCR to the public reads, then kept only in-frame beta chains. Every entry covers one CDR3 protein and lists the most common genes and DNA from its rows. Here the V and J calls rest on TCRdb's processing, not on the authors' analysis. The sample profile shows around 500,000 distinct CDR3 sequences; 21% of them were found once. Together, the top ten hold about 16% of the sample.

The label giving this sample's treatment or condition can be read as: live attenuated yellow fever vaccine strain. At each blood-draw timepoint, two biological replicates of bulk PBMCs were obtained. A standard Ficoll-Paque protocol was used to isolate PBMCs from peripheral blood. TriZol was used to extract RNA from bulk PBMCs, from CD4 and CD8 fractions, and from dextramer-positive and dextramer-negative fractions. Study-level results and caveats: A small fraction of clonotypes appeared in both the CD4 and CD8 compartments, likely as a result of convergent recombination. After the booster, most clones that had expanded after primary vaccination were detected again (around 97% of CD4 and around nine tenths of CD8), suggesting broad maintenance of memory. Only a couple of donors were included in the study, so the extent to which the findings can be generalized is limited. Computational filtering was needed because FACS-sorted repertoires could contain abundant contaminating clonotypes from the bulk population. Compared with the primary T-cell response, the secondary T-cell response was faster but weaker, reaching its peak on day 5 rather than on day 15.

About this clonotype itself: Its antigen has not been determined. Within one base of it there is no much larger clone, and no base qualities were kept.

The specimen was PBMCs, collected less than 25 days after the first yellow fever vaccination. This receptor was taken from a man aged 18 to 29 who received the YFV17D yellow fever vaccine.

The DNA sequence is TGCACCAGCGACAGGGGGCCTAGAGTTGTAGAGACCCAGTACTTC. It translates as CTSDRGPRVVETQYF. The chain is encoded by TRBV1 joined to TRBJ2-5; TRBD1 reflects the table's D call only, with no check against the DNA. TRBV1 is flagged as a pseudogene. From cysteine to phenylalanine, the CDR3 is 15 amino acids long. Kept here is only the CDR3 DNA, which spans 45 bases and is read in frame from base 1.